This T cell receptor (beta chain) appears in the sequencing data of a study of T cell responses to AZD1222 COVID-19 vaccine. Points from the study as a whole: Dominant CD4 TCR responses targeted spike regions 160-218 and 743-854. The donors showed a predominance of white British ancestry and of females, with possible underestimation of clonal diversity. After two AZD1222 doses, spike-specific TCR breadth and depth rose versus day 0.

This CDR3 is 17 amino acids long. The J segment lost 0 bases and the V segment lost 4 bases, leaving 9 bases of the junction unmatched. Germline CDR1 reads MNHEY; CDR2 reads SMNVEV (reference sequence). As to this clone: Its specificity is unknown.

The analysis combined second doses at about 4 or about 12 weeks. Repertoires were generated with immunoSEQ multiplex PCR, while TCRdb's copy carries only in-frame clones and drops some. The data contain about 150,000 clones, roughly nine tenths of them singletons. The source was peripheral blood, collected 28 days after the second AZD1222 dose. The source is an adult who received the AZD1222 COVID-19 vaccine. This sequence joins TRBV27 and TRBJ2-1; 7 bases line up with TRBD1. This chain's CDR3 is CASSSVRTGPSYNEQFF. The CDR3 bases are TGTGCCAGCAGTTCCGTTCGGACAGGCCCCTCCTACAATGAGCAGTTCTTC.